Listed below are T cell receptor beta chains from one sample, sequenced in a study of shared clonotypes between healthy human individuals. The repertoire was sequenced with immunoSEQ multiplex PCR; TCRdb's copy has only in-frame clones and lacks some. The sample has over 700,000 clones, over 55% seen once. Sequencing was done on a sample of memory CD4+ T cells sorted from blood. Receptors originate from a woman in her twenties or thirties in good health. Each CDR3 is given with its conserved first and last residue. A D gene is named only where the DNA matches it firmly. Size tells how often a clone was seen (once, few, many) or the class of an expanded clone, and some rows leave it out.

>TRBJ2-2|TRBV19|-|few
TGTGCCAGTAGTATATGGCCGTACGGGGAGCTGTTTTTT
CASSIWPYGELFF
>TRBJ1-1|TRBV7-6|-|-
TGTGCCAGCAGCTCACGGGCTGGACGGACGAACACTGAAGCTTTCTTT
CASSSRAGRTNTEAFF
>TRBJ2-1|TRBV11-1|-|once
TGTGCCAGCAGCCAGGACTCCTCCGGCGAGCAGTTCTTC
CASSQDSSGEQFF
>TRBJ2-7|TRBV5-8|-|-
TGTGCCAGCAGCCGTGGGATTCTGGGGGCCTACGAGCAGTACTTC
CASSRGILGAYEQYF
>TRBJ1-4|TRBV9|TRBD1|-
TGTGCCAGCAGCCCTCAATCGGACAGGGTGAATGAAAAACTGTTTTTT
CASSPQSDRVNEKLFF
>TRBJ2-1|TRBV19|-|-
TGTGCCAGTAGCCAGTATTCTGAGCAGTTCTTC
CASSQYSEQFF
>TRBJ1-2|TRBV6-4|-|few
TGTGCCAGCAGTCGGAAGGATGAACCTAACTATGGCTACACCTTC
CASSRKDEPNYGYTF
>TRBJ2-7|TRBV2|-|-
TGTGCCAGCAGAGGGGACACCGGGACCTCCGAGCAGTACTTC
CASRGDTGTSEQYF
>TRBJ2-1|TRBV14|-|-
TGTGCCAGCAGCCCGGCACAGGGTAGCCCCTCTTGGAATGAGCAGTTCTTC
CASSPAQGSPSWNEQFF
>TRBJ2-7|TRBV11-2|-|-
TGTGCCAGCAGCTCCTTAGGAGGGCGGTCCTACGAGCAGTACTTC
CASSSLGGRSYEQYF
>TRBJ2-3|TRBV9|-|-
TGTGCCAGCAGCGTAGGGGCGGGCCCTTCGGATACGCAGTATTTT
CASSVGAGPSDTQYF
>TRBJ2-3|TRBV11-3|-|-
TGTGCCAGCAGTCCCGGTAGGGAAGCAGATACGCAGTATTTT
CASSPGREADTQYF
>TRBJ2-7|TRBV7-8|TRBD1|-
TGTGCCAGCAGCCCGGGGGGACAGGGAGTTGTTACCTACGAGCAGTACTTC
CASSPGGQGVVTYEQYF
>TRBJ2-5|TRBV7-8|-|few
TGTGCCAGCAGCTATAAACGGAGGGGGCCACAAGAGACCCAGTACTTC
CASSYKRRGPQETQYF
>TRBJ2-4|TRBV7-9|TRBD2|-
TGTGCCAGCAGCTTGACTAGCGGGGGTACGGGCATTCAGTACTTC
CASSLTSGGTGIQYF
>TRBJ1-2|TRBV7-9|-|-
TGTGCCAGCAGCGAAAGTAAGAAGGGAAGGCTTGCTGGCTACACCTTC
CASSESKKGRLAGYTF
>TRBJ2-5|TRBV7-6|-|-
TGTGCCAGCAGCCCTAAAGAGACCCAGTACTTC
CASSPKETQYF
>TRBJ1-5|TRBV6-5|-|few
TGTGCCGGGGCCTGTCGGGGCAATCAGCCCCAGCATTTT
CAGACRGNQPQHF
>TRBJ1-5|TRBV2|-|-
TGTGCCAGCAGTGAAGAACGCTATAGCAATCAGCCCCAGCATTTT
CASSEERYSNQPQHF
>TRBJ2-7|TRBV2|TRBD1|once
TGTGCCAGCAATGGACAGGGGAGCTCCTACGAGCAGTACTTC
CASNGQGSSYEQYF
>TRBJ1-3|TRBV27|-|-
TGTGCCAGCAGCCCCGCGGGGGGAAACACCATATATTTT
CASSPAGGNTIYF
>TRBJ1-5|TRBV28|-|-
TGTGCCAGCAGTTTGCGGGGGCGTCGGCCCCAGCATTTT
CASSLRGRRPQHF